One and the same sample provided the 27 T cell receptor beta chains below, sequenced in a study of T cells after yellow fever vaccination. MiXCR, applied by TCRdb to the 5' RACE reads, yields one record per CDR3 protein. This table has 350,000 to 450,000 distinct CDR3 sequences, under 20% appearing once. Material: PBMCs, obtained before the yellow fever booster vaccination. These receptor sequences come from a man between 18 and 29 years old who received the YFV17D yellow fever vaccine.

The chain couples TRBV7-9 to TRBJ1-1; D call uncertain. CDR3 size: 12 residues. The V end was cut by 6 bases, the J end by 3 bases, with 8 bases between. Germline-derived CDR1 and CDR2 are SEHNR and FQNEAQ (reference sequence). This chain's CDR3 is CASSPEHTEAFF. CDR3 in DNA: TGTGCCAGCAGTCCTGAGCACACTGAAGCTTTCTTT.

Only one count was recorded for this clonotype. The V and J genes are TRBV4-1 and TRBJ2-5, with unresolved D. CDR1 is MGHRA and CDR2 is YSYEKL in the germline V gene. The CDR3 has 15 residues. V lost 1 base, J lost 1 base, and 10 bases lay in between. CDR3 in DNA: TGCGCCAGCAGCCAAGGGAACAGTATCCAAGAGACCCAGTACTTC. Its translation is CASSQGNSIQETQYF.

The sample holds a few counts of this clonotype. In nucleotides, the CDR3 is TGTGCCATCAGTGAATACGCCCGGGCCGGGTTCAACTATGGCTACACCTTC. It specifies CAISEYARAGFNYGYTF. The chain couples TRBV10-3 to TRBJ1-2; no clear D gene. Germline CDR1 reads ENHRY; CDR2 reads SYGVKD. V was pared by 3 bases and J by 2 bases, with 19 bases between. The CDR3 sequence is 17 residues long.

This clonotype has just a few counts. This CDR3 reads CATVTGAGANVLTF. As DNA, the CDR3 is TGTGCCACCGTAACAGGGGCTGGGGCCAACGTCCTGACTTTC. The genes are TRBV10-3 and TRBJ2-6; 7 bases are shared with TRBD1. Germline-derived CDR1 and CDR2 are ENHRY and SYGVKD. J lost 2 bases, V lost 10 bases, and 5 bases had no gene match. The CDR3 is made up of 14 amino acids.

The V and J genes are TRBV7-2 and TRBJ2-4; tentative D call: TRBD1 (7 bases). The CDR3 contains 17 residues. Germline V gene data show CDR1 as SGHTA and CDR2 as FQGNSA. With 2 bases removed from V and 1 base from J, the gap between germline ends came to 15 bases. The CDR3 DNA is TGTGCCAGCAGCTTAAGTTCAGGGGGGACGGCCAAAAACATTCAGTACTTC. Its protein product is CASSLSSGGTAKNIQYF. Using reference TRBV7-2 and TRBJ2-4 for the parts outside the CDR3, the full variable domain is GAGVSQSPSNKVTEKGKDVELRCDPISGHTALYWYRQSLGQGLEFLIYFQGNSAPDKSGLPSDRFSAERTGGSVSTLTIQRTQQEDSAVYLCASSLSSGGTAKNIQYFGAGTRLSVL.

DNA of the CDR3: TGCGCCAGCAGGAAGGGGGCTGAGGGGGAGACCCAGTACTTC. Translation gives CASRKGAEGETQYF. The V and J genes are TRBV5-1 and TRBJ2-5; TRBD1 matches at 7 bases. The CDR3 spans 14 residues. The germline V gene encodes CDR1 SGHRS and CDR2 YFSETQ. Trimming cost V 5 bases and J 5 bases; bases outside gene matches: 9.

This clonotype was counted between two and nine times. The chain couples TRBV19 to TRBJ1-6; TRBD1 matches 12 bases. The V segment lost 7 bases and the J segment 4 bases; nucleotides outside the gene matches: 5. Per germline, CDR1 LNHDA and CDR2 SQIVND (reference sequence). The CDR3 loop spans 16 amino acids. CDR3 region: CASTGTGGIYNSPLHF. CDR3 sequence (DNA): TGTGCCAGTACCGGGACAGGGGGCATTTATAATTCACCCCTCCACTTT.

The gene calls are TRBV5-1 and TRBJ1-4; D gene ambiguous. Trimming removed 4 bases at V and 8 bases at J, with 21 bases between. Looked up from germline, CDR1 is SGHRS and CDR2 is YFSETQ. This CDR3 has 16 amino acids. As DNA, the CDR3 is TGCGCCAGCAGCCGGGGAGCCTATGGGAGGGAGGAAAAACTGTTTTTT. Protein sequence: CASSRGAYGREEKLFF.

This clonotype has a handful of counts. This sequence joins TRBV5-8 and TRBJ1-1, with D possibly being TRBD1 (6 bases). V was clipped by 5 bases and J by 1 base, with 12 bases between them. This CDR3 is built from 14 residues. Germline V CDR1 and CDR2: SGHTS, YDEGEE. CDR3 in DNA: TGTGCCAGCAGTAAGACAGGACCGAACACTGAAGCTTTCTTT. Amino acids: CASSKTGPNTEAFF.

This clonotype was seen a handful of times. CDR3 loop: CASSYPDLDTQYF. The CDR3 coding sequence is TGTGCCAGCAGTTACCCCGATCTAGATACGCAGTATTTT. V usage is TRBV6-5 and J usage is TRBJ2-3, with D unclear. The germline V gene encodes CDR1 MNHEY and CDR2 SVGAGI. The germline V and J ends were trimmed by 2 bases and 5 bases, with 8 bases remaining between them. This CDR3 has 13 residues.

This clonotype has just a few counts. The rearrangement links TRBV11-2 to TRBJ1-6, with 9 bases identical to TRBD1. The CDR3 has 15 residues. Unmatched junction bases numbered 6, after V lost 5 bases and J lost 7 bases. Germline values: CDR1 SGHAT, CDR2 FQNNGV. The CDR3 DNA sequence: TGTGCCAGCAGCCTTGGACAGGGGAGGAATTCACCCCTCCACTTT. Its protein is CASSLGQGRNSPLHF.

For this clonotype: This may stem from a read error, because a much larger clone lies one nucleotide away. This chain joins TRBV5-1 and TRBJ1-1; D gene unclear. V was shortened by 0 bases and J by 6 bases, with 15 bases between the two germline ends. This CDR3 region has 15 residues. From germline, CDR1 is SGHRS and CDR2 YFSETQ. CDR3 loop: CASSLASEGWSEAFF. As DNA, the CDR3 is TGCGCCAGCAGCTTGGCCTCCGAGGGATGGTCTGAAGCTTTCTTT.

The chain recombines TRBV5-4 with TRBJ2-1; 8 bases fit TRBD1. Germline values: CDR1 SGHNT, CDR2 YYREEE (reference sequence). The junction had 5 bases not matched to a gene; V was cut back by 5 bases and J by 7 bases. The CDR3 runs 13 residues. CDR3 DNA: TGTGCCAGCAGTTTACAGGGGGTTAATGAGCAGTTCTTC. It specifies CASSLQGVNEQFF.

CDR3 coding DNA: TGTGCCAGCAGCTTGGGGGACAGCACCTATGGCTACACCTTC. It translates to CASSLGDSTYGYTF. The chain uses TRBV5-5 and TRBJ1-2; TRBD1 agrees at 7 bases. V gave up 0 bases and J gave up 4 bases; unmatched junction bases: 3. Germline V lookup: CDR1 SGHKS, CDR2 YYEKEE (reference sequence). This CDR3 region has 14 residues.

This clonotype came up a few times. The rearrangement uses TRBV10-3 and TRBJ1-2, with D hard to call. The length of the CDR3 is 16 residues. The germline V gene encodes CDR1 ENHRY and CDR2 SYGVKD. V shed 7 bases and J shed 4 bases, with 22 bases lying between them. The CDR3 coding sequence is TGTGCCATCATGGGAGGGCAGGCCTCTATGGGCTATGGCTACACCTTC. This encodes CAIMGGQASMGYGYTF.

This clonotype was recorded a few times. The J gene is TRBJ2-2, the V gene TRBV6-2 or TRBV6-3, with TRBD2 matching over 7 bases. The CDR3 covers 14 residues. Germline V gene lookup returns CDR1 MNHEY and CDR2 SVGEGT. The V and J ends lost 7 bases and 6 bases, in that order; junction bases with no gene match: 8. The CDR3 here is CASTQPGGPGELFF. The CDR3 coding sequence is TGTGCCAGCACCCAGCCGGGGGGACCCGGGGAGCTGTTTTTT.

The CDR3 nucleotides are TGTGCCAGCAGTGCCTACCTAGCGGGGAACACTGAAGCTTTCTTT. Translating gives CASSAYLAGNTEAFF. This sequence joins TRBV25-1 and TRBJ1-1; D gene uncertain. The germline CDR1 and CDR2 sequences are MGHDK and SYGVNS. The CDR3 has 15 amino acids. V shed 4 bases and J shed 1 base, with 13 bases lying between them. The full variable domain, its missing parts supplied by reference TRBV25-1 and TRBJ1-1, is EADIYQTPRYLVIGTGKKITLECSQTMGHDKMYWYQQDPGMELHLIHYSYGVNSTEKGDLSSESTVSRIRTEHFPLTLESARPSHTSQYLCASSAYLAGNTEAFFGQGTRLTVV.

This chain uses TRBV7-9 with TRBJ2-7; 10 nucleotides align to TRBD2. Germline V gene data show CDR1 as SEHNR and CDR2 as FQNEAQ (reference sequence). J gave up 5 bases and V 2 bases, and 12 bases lay outside the gene matches. The CDR3 totals 17 residues. The CDR3, as DNA: TGTGCCAGCAGCTTATTCGGGCTAGCGGGGGTCGGCGACGAGCAGTACTTC. This encodes CASSLFGLAGVGDEQYF.

This clonotype was observed a handful of times. This chain uses TRBV4-3 with TRBJ2-3; TRBD1 aligns across 7 bases. The CDR3 consists of 18 residues. V shed 1 base and J 3 bases; nucleotides not matched to a gene: 13. Germline-derived CDR1 and CDR2 are LGHNA and YSLEER. In DNA, the CDR3 is TGCGCCAGCAGCCAAGGTCCACAGGGGCGCATTCTGACAGATACGCAGTATTTT. Amino acid sequence: CASSQGPQGRILTDTQYF.

The chain joins TRBV27 to TRBJ2-3; D unclear. V lost 4 bases and J 7 bases, leaving 9 bases between the germline ends. CDR1 is MNHEY and CDR2 is SMNVEV in the germline V gene (reference sequence). This CDR3 is 12 amino acids long. DNA for the CDR3: TGTGCCAGCAGTTCTACAGAATATACGCAGTATTTT. It translates to CASSSTEYTQYF.

This rearrangement joins TRBV9 to TRBJ2-5, with D hard to call. This CDR3 is 15 amino acids long. The germline V gene encodes CDR1 SGDLS and CDR2 YYNGEE. Deletions cut 0 bases from V and 1 base from J, with 10 bases between. This CDR3 is CASSVDPSSQETQYF. CDR3 bases: TGTGCCAGCAGCGTAGACCCCTCAAGCCAAGAGACCCAGTACTTC.

The chain carries TRBV5-8 and TRBJ2-5, with TRBD2 as a possible D gene (7 bases). The germline CDR1 and CDR2 sequences are SGHTS and YDEGEE. V was clipped by 5 bases and J by 0 bases, with 20 bases between them. The length of the CDR3 is 17 residues. The CDR3 bases are TGTGCCAGCAGGCACCGAGGGGGGGTAGCGGACCAAGAGACCCAGTACTTC. Its translation: CASRHRGGVADQETQYF.

The chain joins TRBV6-6 to TRBJ1-5; D is ambiguous. The length of the CDR3 is 17 residues. Trimming shortened V by 4 bases and J by 6 bases, and 22 bases separated the two germline ends. Germline CDR1 reads MNHNY; CDR2 reads SVGAGI (reference sequence). The CDR3 bases are TGTGCCAGCAGTTCTACCACGGGATCCGGCGGCAGTCAGCCCCAGCATTTT. It encodes CASSSTTGSGGSQPQHF.

The chain has TRBV21-1 and TRBJ2-5. TRBV21-1 is given as a pseudogene. The CDR3 has 16 residues. CDR3 protein: CASSKGQGDFKETQYF. DNA for the CDR3: TGTGCCAGCAGCAAAGGGCAGGGTGATTTCAAGGAGACCCAGTACTTC.

This clonotype showed up just a few times. This chain connects TRBV5-1 to TRBJ1-1, with D unresolved. Germline CDR1 reads SGHRS; CDR2 reads YFSETQ. V lost 1 base, J lost 0 bases, and 13 bases lay in between. The CDR3 runs to 16 residues. The CDR3 coding sequence is TGCGCCAGCAGCTTGAACAGTCTCTACATGAACACTGAAGCTTTCTTT. Its translation is CASSLNSLYMNTEAFF. Variable domain in full (rest from reference TRBV5-1 and TRBJ1-1): KAGVTQTPRYLIKTRGQQVTLSCSPISGHRSVSWYQQTPGQGLQFLFEYFSETQRNKGNFPGRFSGRQFSNSRSEMNVSTLELGDSALYLCASSLNSLYMNTEAFFGQGTRLTVV.

This clonotype was recorded a few times. V is TRBV4-3 and J is TRBJ1-1, with D perhaps matching TRBD1 (5 bases). This CDR3 has 17 residues. CDR1 LGHNA and CDR2 YSLEER come from the germline V gene. V lost 0 bases, J lost 7 bases, and 21 bases lay in between. Here the CDR3 reads CASSQDWRTSTGNEAFF. CDR3 DNA: TGCGCCAGCAGCCAAGATTGGCGGACCTCAACAGGAAATGAAGCTTTCTTT.

CDR3 sequence: CASSLGSGTSGTGNEQFF. The CDR3 nucleotides read TGTGCCAGCAGCTTAGGGTCCGGGACTAGCGGCACAGGTAATGAGCAGTTCTTC. V is TRBV7-8 and J is TRBJ2-1, with 11 bases matching TRBD2. After removal of 1 base from V and 7 bases from J, the junction contained 12 bases not matched to a gene. The germline CDR1 and CDR2 sequences are SGHVS and FQNEAQ. CDR3 length equals 18 residues.